Presented here are 11 T cell receptor beta chains from one specimen sequenced in a study of early T cells in non-severe SARS-CoV-2 infection. Using its own MiXCR run on the 5' RACE reads, TCRdb lists one record per CDR3 protein. The data contain tens of thousands of distinct CDR3 sequences, approximately 12% of them seen just once; the ten biggest clones take up over 1%. The sequencing used whole blood, collected at baseline. All receptors come from an adult who was a healthcare worker with PCR-confirmed SARS-CoV-2 infection or an uninfected control (not recorded which). The donor label of this sample is uncertain.

Ten or more counts support this clonotype. The chain combines TRBV9 with TRBJ2-5, with 9 nucleotides matching TRBD1. The ends lost 4 bases at V and 2 bases at J; junction bases unmatched: 3. Germline V gene data show CDR1 as SGDLS and CDR2 as YYNGEE. CDR3 length: 14 residues. For the CDR3, the DNA is TGTGCCAGCAGCCCGGGGACAGGGCAAGAGACCCAGTACTTC. As protein: CASSPGTGQETQYF.

V and J are TRBV5-1 and TRBJ2-5; 9 positions match TRBD1. Losses at the gene ends were 5 bases for V and 5 bases for J; bases not matched to a gene: 7. CDR1 SGHRS and CDR2 YFSETQ come from the germline V gene. This CDR3 contains 14 residues. The CDR3 loop reads CASRRTGAGETQYF. For the CDR3, the DNA is TGCGCCAGCAGGCGGACAGGGGCCGGGGAGACCCAGTACTTC.

The chain links TRBV6-5 to TRBJ2-3; D may be TRBD2 (6 bases). There are 14 residues in the CDR3. From germline, CDR1 is MNHEY and CDR2 SVGAGI. V was shortened by 6 bases and J by 3 bases, with 13 bases between the two germline ends. The CDR3 reads CASRSIGGTDTQYF. The CDR3 nucleotides are TGTGCCAGCAGATCGATCGGGGGAACAGATACGCAGTATTTT.

This clonotype appeared many times. The V and J genes are TRBV29-1 and TRBJ2-1; 12 positions agree with TRBD2. The CDR3 consists of 14 residues. The trim removed 7 bases at V and 4 bases at J, leaving 5 bases unmatched. Germline V CDR1 and CDR2: SQVTM, ANQGSEA. The chain's CDR3 is CSARLAGEYNEQFF. As DNA, the CDR3 is TGCAGCGCAAGACTAGCGGGGGAGTACAATGAGCAGTTCTTC.

At least ten counts were recorded for this clonotype. This rearrangement joins TRBV5-1 to TRBJ2-3; TRBD1 might be the D (5 bases). V was trimmed by 3 bases and J by 0 bases, leaving 14 bases between them. This CDR3 region has 16 residues. Germline loops: CDR1 SGHRS, CDR2 YFSETQ. CDR3 nucleotides: TGCGCCAGCAGCTCTGGGGCCGCGATGAGCACAGATACGCAGTATTTT. It yields the protein CASSSGAAMSTDTQYF.

The chain has TRBV11-2 and TRBJ2-1; perhaps TRBD2 as D (5 bases). The V end lost 5 bases, the J end lost 12 bases, and 17 bases lay between the germline ends. CDR1 and CDR2 (germline): SGHAT, FQNNGV. The CDR3 sequence is 13 residues long. As DNA, the CDR3 is TGTGCCAGCAGCCTCTTTAGGGAGCCTGGGCAGTTCTTC. As protein: CASSLFREPGQFF. The full variable domain, with the rest looked up from reference TRBV11-2 and TRBJ2-1, is EAGVAQSPRYKIIEKRQSVAFWCNPISGHATLYWYQQILGQGPKLLIQFQNNGVVDDSQLPKDRFSAERLKGVDSTLKIQPAKLEDSAVYLCASSLFREPGQFFGPGTRLTVL.

This clonotype showed up just a few times. The chain couples TRBV27 to TRBJ1-4; D unclear. Deletions cut 7 bases from V and 0 bases from J, with 12 bases between. There are 15 residues in the CDR3. The germline V gene has CDR1 MNHEY and CDR2 SMNVEV (reference sequence). In nucleotides, the CDR3 is TGTGCCAGCACCCCACGGGTAGCAACTAATGAAAAACTGTTTTTT. Protein sequence: CASTPRVATNEKLFF.

This clonotype was detected only a few times. J is TRBJ1-1 and V is TRBV12-3 or TRBV12-4; D is ambiguous. The CDR3 spans 14 residues. V lost 5 bases and J 1 base, leaving 11 bases between the germline ends. CDR3 nucleotide sequence: TGTGCCAGCAGTCCGCATCCGGAGAACACTGAAGCTTTCTTT. This gives the protein CASSPHPENTEAFF.

The V and J genes are TRBV24-1 and TRBJ2-5; D ambiguous. CDR3 length equals 15 residues. Germline V gene sequence: CDR1 KGHDR, CDR2 SFDVKD. V lost 10 bases and J lost 5, with 22 bases in between. Here the CDR3 DNA reads TGTGCCACTGAGCCATCGTTTCCCATCGGGGAGACCCAGTACTTC. Translating it yields CATEPSFPIGETQYF.

J is TRBJ1-2 and V is TRBV9, with D hard to call. Trimming shortened V by 3 bases and J by 9 bases, and 12 bases separated the two germline ends. The germline CDR1 and CDR2 sequences are SGDLS and YYNGEE. CDR3 size: 12 residues. The CDR3 region has the DNA TGTGCCAGCAGCGCGGCGGCTATTAGCTACACCTTC. Protein: CASSAAAISYTF.

This clonotype was picked up many times. V is TRBV6-1 and J is TRBJ1-2; D call uncertain. V was cut by 7 bases and J by 1 base, with 16 bases left in between. Germline V gene sequence: CDR1 MNHNS, CDR2 SASEGT. CDR3 length: 15 residues. The CDR3 is CASTPSRLFNYGYTF. The CDR3 DNA is TGTGCCAGCACCCCGTCCCGACTGTTTAACTATGGCTACACCTTC.